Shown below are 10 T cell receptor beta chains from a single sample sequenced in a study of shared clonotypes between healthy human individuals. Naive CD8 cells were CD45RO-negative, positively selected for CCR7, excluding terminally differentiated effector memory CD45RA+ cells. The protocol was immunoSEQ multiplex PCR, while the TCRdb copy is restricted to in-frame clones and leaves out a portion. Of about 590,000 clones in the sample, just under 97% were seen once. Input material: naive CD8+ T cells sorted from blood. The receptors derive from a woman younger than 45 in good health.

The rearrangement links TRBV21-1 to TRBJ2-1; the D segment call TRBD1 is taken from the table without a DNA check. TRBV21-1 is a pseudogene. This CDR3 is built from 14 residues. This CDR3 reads CASRPGQGINEQFF. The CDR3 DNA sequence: TGTGCCAGCCGTCCGGGACAGGGGATTAATGAGCAGTTCTTC.

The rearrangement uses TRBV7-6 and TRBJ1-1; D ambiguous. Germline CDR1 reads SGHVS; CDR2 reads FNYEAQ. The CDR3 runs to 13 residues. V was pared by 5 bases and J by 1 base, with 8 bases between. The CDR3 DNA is TGTGCCAGCAGCCCTCACGCGAACACTGAAGCTTTCTTT. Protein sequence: CASSPHANTEAFF.

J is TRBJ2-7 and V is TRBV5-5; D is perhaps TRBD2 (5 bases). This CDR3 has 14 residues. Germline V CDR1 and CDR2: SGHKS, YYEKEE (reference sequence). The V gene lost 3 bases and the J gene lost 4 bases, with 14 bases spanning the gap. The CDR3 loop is CASSSPGKRYEQYF. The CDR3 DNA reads TGTGCCAGCAGCTCTCCCGGGAAAAGATACGAGCAGTACTTC.

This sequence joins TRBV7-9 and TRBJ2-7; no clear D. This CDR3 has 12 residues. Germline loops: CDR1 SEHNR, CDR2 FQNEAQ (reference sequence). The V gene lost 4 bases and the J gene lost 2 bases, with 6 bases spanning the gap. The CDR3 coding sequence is TGTGCCAGCAGCTCCCAAACCTACGAGCAGTACTTC. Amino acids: CASSSQTYEQYF.

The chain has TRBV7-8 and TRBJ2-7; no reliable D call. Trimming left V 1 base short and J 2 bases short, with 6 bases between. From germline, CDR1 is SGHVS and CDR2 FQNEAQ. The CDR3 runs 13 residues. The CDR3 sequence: CASSLEFPYEQYF. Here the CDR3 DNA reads TGTGCCAGCAGCTTAGAGTTCCCCTACGAGCAGTACTTC. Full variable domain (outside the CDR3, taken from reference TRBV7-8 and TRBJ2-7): GAGVSQSPRYKVAKRGQDVALRCDPISGHVSLFWYQQALGQGPEFLTYFQNEAQLDKSGLPSDRFFAERPEGSVSTLKIQRTQQEDSAVYLCASSLEFPYEQYFGPGTRLTVT.

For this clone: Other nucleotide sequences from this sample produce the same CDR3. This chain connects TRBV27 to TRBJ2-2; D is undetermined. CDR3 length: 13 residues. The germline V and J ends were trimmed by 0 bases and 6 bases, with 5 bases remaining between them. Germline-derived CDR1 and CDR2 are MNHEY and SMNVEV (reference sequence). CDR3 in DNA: TGTGCCAGCAGTTTATCGCGCGCCGGGGAGCTGTTTTTT. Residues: CASSLSRAGELFF.

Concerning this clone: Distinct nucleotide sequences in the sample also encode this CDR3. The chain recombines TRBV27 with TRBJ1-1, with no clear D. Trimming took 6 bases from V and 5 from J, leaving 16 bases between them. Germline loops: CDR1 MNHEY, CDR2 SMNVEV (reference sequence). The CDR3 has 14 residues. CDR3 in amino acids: CASSLVGGSTEAFF. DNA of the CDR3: TGTGCCAGCAGCCTGGTGGGAGGTAGTACTGAAGCTTTCTTT.

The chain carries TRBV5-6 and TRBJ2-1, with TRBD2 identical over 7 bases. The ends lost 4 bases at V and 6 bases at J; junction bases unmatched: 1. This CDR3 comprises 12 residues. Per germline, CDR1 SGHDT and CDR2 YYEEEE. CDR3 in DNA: TGTGCCAGCAGCGGGACTATCAATGAGCAGTTCTTC. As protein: CASSGTINEQFF.

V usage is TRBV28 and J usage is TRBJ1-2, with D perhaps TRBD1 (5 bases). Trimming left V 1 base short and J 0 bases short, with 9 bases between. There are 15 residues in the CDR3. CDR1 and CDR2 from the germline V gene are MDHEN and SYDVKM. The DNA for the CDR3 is TGTGCCAGCAGTTTATTGACAGCAGCTAACTATGGCTACACCTTC. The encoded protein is CASSLLTAANYGYTF.

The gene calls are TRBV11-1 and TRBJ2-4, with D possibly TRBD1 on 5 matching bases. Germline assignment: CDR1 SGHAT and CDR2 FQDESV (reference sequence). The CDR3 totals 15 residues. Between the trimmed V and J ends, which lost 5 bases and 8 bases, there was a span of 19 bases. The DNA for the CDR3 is TGTGCCAGCAGCCAAGACAGTGAATCGAAATACATTCAGTACTTC. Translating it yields CASSQDSESKYIQYF. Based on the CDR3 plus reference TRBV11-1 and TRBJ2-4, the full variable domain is EAEVAQSPRYKITEKSQAVAFWCDPISGHATLYWYRQILGQGPELLVQFQDESVVDDSQLPKDRFSAERLKGVDSTLKIQPAELGDSAMYLCASSQDSESKYIQYFGAGTRLSVL.